This T cell receptor beta chain came from a study of T cells in Graves' hyperthyroidism and ophthalmopathy (dated by TCRdb to the late 2010s). Study-wide context: Peripheral blood was sampled at the time of initial diagnosis, prior to any treatment. TCR V-J signatures able to tell the groups apart were searched for in a discovery cohort of 90 to 100 patients, of whom roughly 42 had Graves' ophthalmopathy and 57 had stable Graves' hyperthyroidism. Prospective prediction of ophthalmopathy was tested in an independent validation cohort of fewer than 20 hyperthyroidism patients and some 17 patients who later progressed to ophthalmopathy. The roughly 100 discovery patients were randomly split 7:3 into training and test sets. Thyroid tissue and blood T-cell repertoires from roughly six Graves' hyperthyroidism patients were also compared in the study. After blood sampling, hyperthyroidism patients were treated with methimazole at a starting dose of 30 mg daily, and ophthalmopathy patients were treated with high-dose intravenous methylprednisolone. The paper reports TCR Vbeta CDR3 sequencing of roughly 140 peripheral blood samples: approximately 41 ophthalmopathy, about 75 hyperthyroidism and some 17 progressor patients. The full study reports these points: No statistical method was used to fix the sample size in advance, and group allocation was not hidden from the investigators. In validation, progression to ophthalmopathy was predicted by the model with 70% to 71% sensitivity and 72.22% specificity, a median of about 6.4 months before onset. A 13 V-J signature model separated ophthalmopathy from stable hyperthyroidism, with about 88% sensitivity and just under 84% specificity in cross-validation and 80%/75% in testing. Most expanded thyroid clonotypes (frequency above 0.001) were also detected in blood, a finding suggesting that blood repertoires may reflect thyroid immune responses.

The sample holds a few counts of this clonotype. The antigen this receptor binds is unknown. Qualities for individual bases were not recorded, and no much larger clone is one base off. Stable Graves' hyperthyroidism was defined as no progression to ophthalmopathy during 18 months of follow-up. Hyperthyroidism patients were newly diagnosed, with disease duration under 2 months, and aged 18 to 65 years. Any patient with an uncontrolled infection, another autoimmune disease, pregnancy or lactation was excluded. Diagnoses relied on clinical symptoms, serum thyroxine and TRAb, thyroid ultrasound and orbital computed tomography. PBMCs were isolated from about 9.1 ml of fresh peripheral blood by Ficoll-Paque density gradient centrifugation. Trizol reagent was used to extract total RNA, and RNA quality was then checked on an Agilent 2100 Bioanalyzer. The TCR beta CDR3 regions were amplified from the RNA transcripts. The TCR CDR3 was subjected to a first round of RT-PCR using the HTBI primer set and the Qiagen OneStep RT-PCR kit. A second multiplex PCR round built the libraries, followed by size selection and purification. The libraries were sequenced on an Illumina HiSeq2000 using paired-end 100 bp reads. The study's own analysis went as follows. Raw data were processed with SOAPnuke, discarding reads with adapters, uncalled bases, mean Phred below 15, or no exact constant-primer or identifier match. High-quality paired reads were merged with COPE v1.2.5, and unique nucleotide sequences were defined as clonotypes. MiTCR v1.1 was used to align clonotypes to the IMGT TRBV, TRBD and TRBJ reference segments. Only V-J combinations with frequency above 0.0001, covering about 99% of repertoires, were analysed. The TCS score was defined as F50 (clonal expansion) divided by E x V (chaos), with BLOSUM62-based TCRdist calculated between CDR3 peptides within each V-J. Welch's t-statistics and random forest reduced just over 500 V-J features to 13, which were used in a naive Bayes classifier (R e1071). Clones were called with MiXCR by TCRdb after fastp trimmed the public reads at Q25, and only in-frame beta chains were retained. Each entry is one CDR3 protein sequence, shown with its most common DNA and genes. Here the V and J calls rest on TCRdb's processing, not on the authors' analysis. The sample table lists some 760,000 distinct CDR3 sequences, 11% to 15% of them with a count of one. Of the sample, about 9.4% is held by the ten largest clones.

Taken from the germline V gene, the CDR1 and CDR2 loops are LGHNA and YNFKEQ. V loses 1 base of germline sequence and J loses 3 bases, and the interval between the two ends is 13 bases. The CDR3 starts with the cysteine, ends with the phenylalanine, and has 15 residues. The kept DNA is CDR3 alone, 45 bases in frame from the first base. The origin of this receptor is a woman aged 18-30 years with Graves' hyperthyroidism. In this chain, TRBV4-2 is recombined with TRBJ2-7; 5 matching bases give a weak D call of TRBD2. The specimen sequenced was blood. The DNA sequence is as follows: TGTGCCAGCAGCCAAGCAACTAGTACCGGCTACGAGCAGTACTTC. This sequence encodes CASSQATSTGYEQYF.